This T cell receptor beta chain was obtained from a study of control samples from healthy donors and cancer patients. This CDR3 contains 16 residues. V was pared by 2 bases and J by 6 bases, with 9 bases of the junction left unmatched. Some clones are missing from TCRdb's copy, which holds only in-frame ones; the method was immunoSEQ multiplex PCR. The table has about 40,000 clones, approximately 90% seen once. The TCR sequence derives from a woman in her 50s in good health. This chain joins TRBV23-1 and TRBJ2-1, with 8 nucleotides matching TRBD1. TRBV23-1 is noted as an ORF with a role that remains uncertain. Sequences were obtained from blood. The CDR3 sequence is CASSQRTGKVRNEQFF. CDR3 in DNA: TGCGCCAGCAGTCAAAGGACAGGGAAGGTTCGCAATGAGCAGTTCTTC.